This T cell receptor beta chain is from a study of spatial heterogeneity in lung cancer. Overall study context: A unique TCR and UMI combination showed up more than ten times in raw reads, on average. General study results and limits: The appearance of ubiquitous expanded tumor TCRs in blood was greater at resection than follow-up.

This sample's time point: sample taken at primary tumor resection. Unsorted whole RNA of tumor, nontumor lung or frozen PBMC was sequenced. Germline V CDR1 and CDR2: SNHLY, FYNNEI. V shed 7 bases, J shed 0 bases, and the junction held 12 bases outside the gene matches. This CDR3 comprises 17 residues. Individually, TCR cDNA molecules were each labelled with a unique molecular identifier. Each CDR3 protein gets one entry after TCRdb re-called the 5' RACE reads with MiXCR. Counted here are around 24,000 distinct CDR3 sequences, around 13% occurring once; the ten biggest clones make up 25%. This clonotype was seen at least ten times. As yet, its antigen is unknown.

The source was PBMCs, collected at surgery. The TCR originated in a female donor with early-stage non-small cell lung cancer. This chain joins TRBV2 and TRBJ1-1; 9 bases are a match to TRBD1. CDR3 in amino acids: CASTLRGTGPMNTEAFF. The CDR3 DNA reads TGTGCCAGCACCCTACGGGGGACAGGGCCCATGAACACTGAAGCTTTCTTT.